Below are 12 T cell receptor beta chains sequenced from a single sample in a study of blood T cell repertoires in COVID-19 (dated by TCRdb to 2019 to 2021). The library relied on the immunoSEQ multiplex PCR assay. Held by TCRdb, this immuneACCESS table contains in-frame sequences only and omits some clones. Under half of the omission traces to an unresolved V gene where checked; the cause of the rest is unknown. The sample table records 150,000 to 200,000 clones; roughly 80% of these occur just once. The ten largest make up 17% of the sample. Sequenced input: peripheral blood. Source of these receptors: a man between 60 and 70 years old with active or convalescent COVID-19.

This chain connects TRBV15 to TRBJ1-6, with D possibly matching TRBD1 (5 bases). CDR1 LNHNV and CDR2 YYDKDF come from the germline V gene (reference sequence). The CDR3 sequence is 17 residues long. V lost 0 bases and J 9 bases, leaving 18 bases between the germline ends. CDR3 sequence: CATSRDPGGRAGSPLHF. Here the CDR3 DNA reads TGTGCCACCAGCAGAGATCCGGGGGGTCGGGCGGGTTCACCCCTCCACTTT.

The chain carries TRBV28 and TRBJ2-3, with a weak D call TRBD2 (6 bases). CDR3 length: 14 amino acids. The germline V and J ends were trimmed by 11 bases and 2 bases, with 17 bases remaining between them. Looked up from germline, CDR1 is MDHEN and CDR2 is SYDVKM. Written as DNA, the CDR3 is TGTGCCCACGCCGAGGGAGGAAACACAGATACGCAGTATTTT. Its protein is CAHAEGGNTDTQYF.

The J gene is TRBJ1-1, the V gene TRBV27; 8 bases are a match to TRBD1. Germline CDR1 reads MNHEY; CDR2 reads SMNVEV (reference sequence). The CDR3 has 14 residues. V lost 3 bases and J lost 5; bases outside the gene matches: 5. As DNA, the CDR3 is TGTGCCAGCAGTTTCCGACAGGGGAGGACTGAAGCTTTCTTT. It specifies CASSFRQGRTEAFF.

The chain couples TRBV5-6 to TRBJ1-2; possibly TRBD1 for D (6 bases). Germline CDR1 and CDR2: SGHDT and YYEEEE. The CDR3 loop spans 13 amino acids. V lost 2 bases, J lost 3 bases, and 8 bases lay in between. The CDR3 sequence: CASSLAGDYGYTF. CDR3 bases: TGTGCCAGCAGCTTAGCAGGGGACTATGGCTACACCTTC.

The chain combines TRBV19 with TRBJ1-2, with D possibly matching TRBD1 (6 bases). The CDR3 has 14 amino acids. The V gene lost 3 bases and the J gene lost 9 bases, with 17 bases spanning the gap. Per germline, CDR1 LNHDA and CDR2 SQIVND (reference sequence). Here the CDR3 DNA reads TGTGCCAGTAGTATGTGGAACAGGGAGATTAGCTACACCTTC. It yields the protein CASSMWNREISYTF.

CDR3 in amino acids: CASNEGQIGSPLHF. DNA for the CDR3: TGTGCCAGTAACGAGGGACAGATTGGCTCACCCCTCCACTTT. The chain uses TRBV10-3 and TRBJ1-6; 7 bases are shared with TRBD1. V lost 10 bases and J lost 10; bases outside the gene matches: 13. The CDR3 is 14 residues long. Germline CDR1 and CDR2: ENHRY and SYGVKD.

This chain joins TRBV7-3 and TRBJ2-2, with 8 bases identical to TRBD2. The CDR3 spans 16 residues. CDR1 is SGHTA and CDR2 is FQGTGA in the germline V gene. J lost 5 bases, V lost 4 bases, and 9 bases had no gene match. CDR3 sequence reads: CASSSGAGAVTGELFF. In nucleotides, the CDR3 is TGTGCCAGCAGCTCCGGAGCGGGAGCGGTAACCGGGGAGCTGTTTTTT.

The rearrangement joins TRBV7-2 to TRBJ2-1, with D maybe TRBD2 (5 bases). Germline V lookup: CDR1 SGHTA, CDR2 FQGNSA. With 2 bases removed from V and 9 bases from J, the gap between germline ends came to 11 bases. This CDR3 comprises 13 residues. The CDR3 spells CASSLSKEGEQFF. CDR3 in DNA: TGTGCCAGCAGCTTATCCAAAGAGGGTGAGCAGTTCTTC.

This chain connects TRBV19 to TRBJ1-1, with D possibly TRBD1 on 6 matching bases. The CDR3 consists of 13 residues. Germline CDR1 and CDR2: LNHDA and SQIVND (reference sequence). V was shortened by 1 base and J by 6 bases, with 9 bases between the two germline ends. CDR3 sequence reads: CASSIVGGPEAFF. CDR3 DNA sequence: TGTGCCAGTAGTATAGTAGGGGGACCTGAAGCTTTCTTT.

The chain combines TRBV11-3 with TRBJ2-3; possible D gene TRBD2, 6 bases. This CDR3 has 15 residues. The germline V gene encodes CDR1 SGHNT and CDR2 YENEEA. V gave up 5 bases and J gave up 0 bases, with 12 bases separating them. In DNA, the CDR3 is TGTGCCAGCAGCCCGAAGGGGACTAGCACAGATACGCAGTATTTT. Its translation is CASSPKGTSTDTQYF. Drawing the rest from reference TRBV11-3 and TRBJ2-3, the complete variable domain is EAGVVQSPRYKIIEKKQPVAFWCNPISGHNTLYWYLQNLGQGPELLIRYENEEAVDDSQLPKDRFSAERLKGVDSTLKIQPAELGDSAVYLCASSPKGTSTDTQYFGPGTRLTVL.

The chain carries TRBV27 and TRBJ2-5; tentative D call: TRBD1 (5 bases). V lost 0 bases, J lost 2 bases, and 10 bases lay in between. This CDR3 has 15 residues. The germline CDR1 and CDR2 sequences are MNHEY and SMNVEV (reference sequence). The CDR3 sequence is CASSLSVTDQETQYF. In nucleotides, the CDR3 is TGTGCCAGCAGTTTATCGGTGACAGATCAAGAGACCCAGTACTTC.

The chain uses TRBV4-2 and TRBJ2-1; possibly TRBD2 for D (6 bases). The germline CDR1 and CDR2 sequences are LGHNA and YNFKEQ. The CDR3 spans 16 residues. V was shortened by 3 bases and J by 7 bases, with 19 bases between the two germline ends. CDR3 sequence (DNA): TGTGCCAGCAGCCATGCACTGGGAAATCGGGGGAATGAGCAGTTCTTC. Protein sequence: CASSHALGNRGNEQFF.